This T cell receptor (beta chain) was obtained from a study of cytomegalovirus exposure and HLA in healthy donors. Each of the donors was a healthy bone marrow donor. In germline, CDR1 is MGHRA, CDR2 YSYEKL. The CDR3 length is 15 residues. 13 Jbeta primers and 60 Vbeta primers were used for the PCR. Clones were read by immunoSEQ multiplex PCR, and TCRdb kept only the in-frame ones, dropping some. In the table there are 12,000 to 15,000 clones, under 70% of which are singletons. Worth noting for this clone: The junction departs from the called germline gene at one end, perhaps through a read error.

This chain uses TRBV4-1 with TRBJ2-5; maybe TRBD1 (6 bases). This TCR was sampled from a woman between 50 and 59 years old in good health and CMV-seropositive. Sequencing was performed on PBMCs. This CDR3 reads CASSVDRKQGSKVNF. For the CDR3, the DNA is TGCGCCAGCAGCGTCGATCGCAAACAGGGCTCCAAGGTGAACTTC.